These 24 T cell receptor beta chains originate from one sample sequenced in a study of PD-1 blockade in classical Hodgkin lymphoma. The table came from immunoSEQ multiplex PCR; TCRdb's copy has only in-frame clones and leaves some out. This table holds around 19,000 clones, 80% found once. Time point given: cycle 4 day 1 (C4D1), after 5 to 7 weeks of nivolumab. Each and every patient relapsed after autologous stem cell transplantation, and patients got differing brentuximab vedotin exposure. This sample comprised peripheral blood mononuclear cells (PBMCs), obtained before the fourth cycle of nivolumab. The receptors originated from a human donor with classical Hodgkin lymphoma.

The chain couples TRBV5-8 to TRBJ2-2; D unclear. This CDR3 region has 13 residues. The V and J ends lost 1 base and 8 bases respectively, with 9 bases between them. In germline, CDR1 is SGHTS, CDR2 YDEGEE. This CDR3 is CASSLTGGGELFF. For the CDR3, the DNA is TGTGCCAGCAGCTTGACCGGCGGAGGGGAGCTGTTTTTT.

This clone was found a few times. The chain recombines TRBV20-1 with TRBJ2-3; D call uncertain. Looked up from germline, CDR1 is DFQATT and CDR2 is SNEGSKA (reference sequence). V was clipped by 0 bases and J by 10 bases, with 8 bases between them. The CDR3 is 11 residues long. CDR3 sequence reads: CSARESIPQYF. CDR3 DNA: TGCAGTGCTAGAGAATCGATTCCGCAGTATTTT.

The rearrangement joins TRBV7-9 to TRBJ2-1; D is undetermined. The CDR3 consists of 13 residues. V lost 0 bases and J lost 4, with 4 bases in between. Germline V CDR1 and CDR2: SEHNR, FQNEAQ (reference sequence). In DNA form, the CDR3 reads TGTGCCAGCAGCTTAGCAGAGTACAATGAGCAGTTCTTC. Amino acids: CASSLAEYNEQFF.

This chain joins TRBV5-1 and TRBJ2-2; D perhaps matches TRBD2 (6 bases). The germline gives CDR1 SGHRS, CDR2 YFSETQ. Between the trimmed V and J ends, which lost 5 bases and 5 bases, there was a span of 22 bases. This CDR3 contains 17 residues. The CDR3 reads CASRPPGAGFVTGELFF. The CDR3 DNA sequence: TGCGCCAGCAGGCCTCCTGGGGCGGGATTCGTAACCGGGGAGCTGTTTTTT.

V gene TRBV27 combines with J gene TRBJ1-2, with D maybe TRBD1 (5 bases). Trimming shortened V by 5 bases and J by 4 bases, and 17 bases separated the two germline ends. Germline CDR1 reads MNHEY; CDR2 reads SMNVEV (reference sequence). The CDR3 has 15 residues. DNA of the CDR3: TGTGCCAGCAGTCCTAGGGGTCAGTTCGTCTATGGCTACACCTTC. It translates to CASSPRGQFVYGYTF.

The chain employs TRBV4-1 and TRBJ2-3; D remains unclear. The germline V gene encodes CDR1 MGHRA and CDR2 YSYEKL. The CDR3 is 14 amino acids. Trimming took 0 bases from V and 10 from J, leaving 14 bases between them. CDR3 DNA sequence: TGCGCCAGCAGCCAAGATGGGATTAGTATGGCGCAGTATTTT. This translates into CASSQDGISMAQYF.

V is TRBV19 and J is TRBJ2-5; tentatively, D is TRBD1 (5 bases). The germline CDR1 and CDR2 sequences are LNHDA and SQIVND (reference sequence). CDR3 length: 15 residues. The ends were cut back, 2 bases at V and 3 bases at J, with 13 bases in the middle. The DNA of the CDR3 is TGTGCCAGTAGTATATTGGTTCGCAGGGAAGAGACCCAGTACTTC. As protein: CASSILVRREETQYF.

The chain carries TRBV27 and TRBJ2-2; 11 bases align to TRBD2. J was trimmed by 5 bases and V by 3 bases; bases with no gene match: 5. This CDR3 is built from 16 residues. Germline V gives CDR1 MNHEY, CDR2 SMNVEV (reference sequence). The CDR3 loop is CASSLGVAGGTGELFF. CDR3 in DNA: TGTGCCAGCAGTTTGGGAGTAGCGGGAGGGACCGGGGAGCTGTTTTTT.

This clone was counted only a few times. The chain is built from TRBV7-8 and TRBJ2-3; D is possibly TRBD2 (6 bases). This CDR3 has 14 amino acids. Trimming took off 4 bases at V and 3 bases at J, with 11 bases between the two ends. CDR1 is SGHVS and CDR2 is FQNEAQ in the germline V gene. CDR3 sequence (DNA): TGTGCCAGCAGCTGGAAACGGGGGACAGATACGCAGTATTTT. It is translated as CASSWKRGTDTQYF. Together with reference TRBV7-8 and TRBJ2-3, the CDR3 gives the full variable domain: GAGVSQSPRYKVAKRGQDVALRCDPISGHVSLFWYQQALGQGPEFLTYFQNEAQLDKSGLPSDRFFAERPEGSVSTLKIQRTQQEDSAVYLCASSWKRGTDTQYFGPGTRLTVL.

The chain carries TRBV1 and TRBJ2-1. TRBV1 constitutes a pseudogene. The CDR3 spans 15 residues. The CDR3, as DNA: TGCACCATAGGATCTCCGGGGCTCTCCTACAATGAGCAGTTCTTC. It codes for CTIGSPGLSYNEQFF.

The genes are TRBV27 and TRBJ1-2; 10 bases align to TRBD1. J was trimmed by 10 bases and V by 4 bases; bases with no gene match: 6. Germline CDR1 reads MNHEY; CDR2 reads SMNVEV (reference sequence). The CDR3 length is 13 residues. CDR3 in amino acids: CASSSGQGVSYTF. CDR3 sequence (DNA): TGTGCCAGCAGTTCTGGACAGGGGGTGTCCTACACCTTC.

The chain couples TRBV5-5 to TRBJ1-6; D is undetermined. The germline gives CDR1 SGHKS, CDR2 YYEKEE (reference sequence). The CDR3 has 17 residues. The V end lost 0 bases, the J end lost 0 bases, and 10 bases lay between the germline ends. The CDR3 DNA reads TGTGCCAGCAGCTTGGCCTTTCAGAGCTCCTATAATTCACCCCTCCACTTT. Translation gives CASSLAFQSSYNSPLHF.

The rearrangement joins TRBV15 to TRBJ1-4; D is unclear. The V gene lost 2 bases and the J gene lost 0 bases, with 10 bases spanning the gap. Germline assignment: CDR1 LNHNV and CDR2 YYDKDF (reference sequence). The CDR3 totals 16 residues. CDR3: CATSRTTGATNEKLFF. The CDR3 coding sequence is TGTGCCACCAGCAGAACAACGGGTGCAACTAATGAAAAACTGTTTTTT.

The V call is TRBV18, the J call TRBJ1-6, with D maybe TRBD1 (5 bases). The CDR3 runs to 15 residues. From germline, CDR1 is KGHSH and CDR2 LQKENI. V shed 2 bases and J shed 6 bases, with 11 bases lying between them. CDR3 protein: CASSPSGASNSPLHF. CDR3 in DNA: TGTGCCAGCTCACCATCCGGGGCCAGTAATTCACCCCTCCACTTT. The full variable domain, its missing parts supplied by reference TRBV18 and TRBJ1-6, is NAGVMQNPRHLVRRRGQEARLRCSPMKGHSHVYWYRQLPEEGLKFMVYLQKENIIDESGMPKERFSAEFPKEGPSILRIQQVVRGDSAAYFCASSPSGASNSPLHFGNGTRLTVT.

The chain links TRBV19 to TRBJ2-1; the match to TRBD2 covers 8 bases. Germline CDR1 and CDR2: LNHDA and SQIVND (reference sequence). V lost 6 bases, J lost 9 bases, and 10 bases stayed unmatched. This CDR3 contains 14 residues. CDR3 in amino acids: CASSPGLGLGEQFF. The CDR3 bases are TGTGCCAGTAGCCCGGGACTAGGTTTGGGTGAGCAGTTCTTC.

V gene TRBV18 combines with J gene TRBJ2-7; no clear D gene. CDR3 size: 14 residues. CDR1 is KGHSH and CDR2 is LQKENI in the germline V gene. With 6 bases removed from V and 0 bases from J, the gap between germline ends came to 12 bases. The CDR3 DNA reads as TGTGCCAGCTCCCGAGCACCCAACTCCTACGAGCAGTACTTC. Translated: CASSRAPNSYEQYF.

The chain links TRBV11-2 to TRBJ2-7; the D is unclear. The V and J ends lost 0 bases and 1 base respectively, with 1 base between them. This CDR3 is 12 amino acids long. Germline values: CDR1 SGHAT, CDR2 FQNNGV. This CDR3 reads CASSLDSYEQYF. Here the CDR3 DNA reads TGTGCCAGCAGCTTAGATTCCTACGAGCAGTACTTC.

The gene calls are TRBV5-4 and TRBJ2-5; 14 bases align to TRBD2. The CDR3 length is 16 residues. J lost 5 bases, V lost 4 bases, and 7 bases had no gene match. Germline assignment: CDR1 SGHNT and CDR2 YYREEE (reference sequence). The CDR3 DNA follows: TGTGCCAGCAGCCAGAGACTAGCGGGGGGGCAGGAGACCCAGTACTTC. It yields the protein CASSQRLAGGQETQYF.

The rearrangement uses TRBV5-8 and TRBJ1-1; D unresolved. CDR1 and CDR2 from the germline V gene are SGHTS and YDEGEE. The V and J ends lost 0 bases and 0 bases respectively, with 9 bases between them. The CDR3 covers 15 residues. As DNA, the CDR3 is TGTGCCAGCAGCTTGGGCAGGAGTTTGAACACTGAAGCTTTCTTT. The encoded protein is CASSLGRSLNTEAFF.

The rearrangement links TRBV7-2 to TRBJ1-4; 11 positions match TRBD1. The CDR3 length is 14 residues. V was pared by 3 bases and J by 7 bases, with 1 base of the junction left unmatched. Germline lookup yields CDR1 SGHTA and CDR2 FQGNSA. This CDR3 is CASSLDRGREKLFF. In DNA form, the CDR3 reads TGTGCCAGCAGCTTGGACAGGGGGCGTGAAAAACTGTTTTTT. The full variable domain, completed using reference TRBV7-2 and TRBJ1-4, is GAGVSQSPSNKVTEKGKDVELRCDPISGHTALYWYRQSLGQGLEFLIYFQGNSAPDKSGLPSDRFSAERTGGSVSTLTIQRTQQEDSAVYLCASSLDRGREKLFFGSGTQLSVL.

V usage is TRBV5-5 and J usage is TRBJ2-3; no reliable D call. Germline V gene lookup returns CDR1 SGHKS and CDR2 YYEKEE (reference sequence). This CDR3 region has 14 residues. The V end lost 6 bases, the J end lost 4 bases, and 15 bases lay between the germline ends. In DNA, the CDR3 is TGTGCCAGCACCCTCCGTAGGGCGGCAGATACGCAGTATTTT. It specifies CASTLRRAADTQYF.

The chain carries TRBV6-1 and TRBJ2-3; possibly TRBD2 for D (5 bases). The CDR3 extends over 12 amino acids. Germline CDR1 reads MNHNS; CDR2 reads SASEGT. The germline V and J ends were trimmed by 8 bases and 0 bases, with 6 bases remaining between them. The CDR3 sequence is CASRGSTDTQYF. CDR3 bases: TGTGCCAGCCGAGGGAGCACAGATACGCAGTATTTT.

This CDR3 is CASTVYQETQYF. The CDR3 coding sequence is TGTGCCAGCACCGTGTACCAAGAGACCCAGTACTTC. The chain uses TRBV28 and TRBJ2-5, with D unclear. The germline V and J ends were trimmed by 7 bases and 0 bases, with 6 bases remaining between them. Germline-derived CDR1 and CDR2 are MDHEN and SYDVKM. The CDR3 runs to 12 residues.

The J gene is TRBJ1-2, the V gene TRBV18; D is unresolved. Between the trimmed V and J ends, which lost 5 bases and 4 bases, there was a span of 20 bases. Germline loops: CDR1 KGHSH, CDR2 LQKENI. The CDR3 has 16 residues. The CDR3: CASSWAEATGSYGYTF. The DNA for the CDR3 is TGTGCCAGCTCATGGGCTGAGGCGACTGGCAGCTATGGCTACACCTTC.